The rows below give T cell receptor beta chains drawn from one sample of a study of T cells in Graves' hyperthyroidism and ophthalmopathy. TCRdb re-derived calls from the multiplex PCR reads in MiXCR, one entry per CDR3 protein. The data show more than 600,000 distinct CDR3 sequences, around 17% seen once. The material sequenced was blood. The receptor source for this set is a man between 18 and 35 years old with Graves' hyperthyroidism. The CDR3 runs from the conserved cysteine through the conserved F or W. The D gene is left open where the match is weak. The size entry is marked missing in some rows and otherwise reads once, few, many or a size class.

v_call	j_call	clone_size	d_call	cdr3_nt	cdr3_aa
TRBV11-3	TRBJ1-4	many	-	TGTGCCAGCAGCCCTGGCGTCACAACTAATGAAAAACTGTTTTTT	CASSPGVTTNEKLFF
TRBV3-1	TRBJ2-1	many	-	TGTGCCAGCACTCGAGGGGAGGCCGAGCAGTTCTTC	CASTRGEAEQFF
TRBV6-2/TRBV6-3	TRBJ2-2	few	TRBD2	TGTGCCAGCAGTTACCTGATGGAACTAGCGGGACGAACCGGGGAGCTGTTTTTT	CASSYLMELAGRTGELFF
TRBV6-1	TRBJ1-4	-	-	TGTGCCAGCAGTGAGGCCACACTTGCAACTAATGAAAAACTGTTTTTT	CASSEATLATNEKLFF
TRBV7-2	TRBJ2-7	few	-	TGTGCCAGCAGCCTGGGACAAGAAAGTGAGCAGTACTTC	CASSLGQESEQYF
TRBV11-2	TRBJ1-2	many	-	TGTGCCAGCAGCTTAGGGCAGGGGAGGTATGGCTACACCTTC	CASSLGQGRYGYTF
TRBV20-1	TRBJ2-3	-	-	TGCAGTGCTGCCCCCTTGGGGGACCGAGGGGGGCAGTATTTT	CSAAPLGDRGGQYF
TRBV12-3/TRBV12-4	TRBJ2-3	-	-	TGTGCCAGCCACAGGCAGGGGATAGCCCCAGATACGCAGTATTTT	CASHRQGIAPDTQYF
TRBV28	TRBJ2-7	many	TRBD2	TGTGCCAGCAGTGGGGGGGGGTACTCCTACGAGCAGTACTTC	CASSGGGYSYEQYF
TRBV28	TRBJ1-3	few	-	TGTGCCAGCAGTATCGGGGGCCAGGGCTTGGGCACCATATATTTT	CASSIGGQGLGTIYF
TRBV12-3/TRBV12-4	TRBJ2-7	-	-	TGTGCCAGCAGTTACGGGGGGCACTCGAGCTCCTACGAGCAGTACTTC	CASSYGGHSSSYEQYF
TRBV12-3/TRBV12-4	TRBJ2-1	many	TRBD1	TGTGCCAGCAGTCCTTGGACAGGACCCTACAATGAGCAGTTCTTC	CASSPWTGPYNEQFF
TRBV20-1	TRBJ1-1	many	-	TGCAGTGCTAGGGGGGGCAGAGGGGGAGCTTTCTTT	CSARGGRGGAFF
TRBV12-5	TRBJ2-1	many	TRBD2	TGTGCTAGTGGCCAGACTAGCGGGAGGGCCACGCGGTTCAATGAGCAGTTCTTC	CASGQTSGRATRFNEQFF
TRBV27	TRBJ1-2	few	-	TGTGCCAGCAGTTTACGGGGGGTCAGTCCTAACTATGGCTACACCTTC	CASSLRGVSPNYGYTF
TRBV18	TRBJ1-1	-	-	TGTGCCAGCTTCTTGGGAACCAACACTGAAGCTTTCTTT	CASFLGTNTEAFF
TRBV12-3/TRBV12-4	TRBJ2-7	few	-	TGTGCCAGCAGTTTCTTGATGGCTGGGGAGCAGTACTTC	CASSFLMAGEQYF
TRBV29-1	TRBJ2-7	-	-	TGCAGCGTGGGCCGGAGCCTCCTATACGAGCAGTACTTC	CSVGRSLLYEQYF
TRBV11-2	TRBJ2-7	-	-	TGTGCCAGCGGCTTTCCCGGGAGTGTATACGAGCAGTACTTC	CASGFPGSVYEQYF
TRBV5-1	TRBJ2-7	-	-	TGCGCCAGCAGCTTCTCCCACGGGGGTTCATACGAGCAGTACTTC	CASSFSHGGSYEQYF
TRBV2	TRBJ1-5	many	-	TGTGCCACCCAAGGTGGGAATCAGCCCCAGCATTTT	CATQGGNQPQHF
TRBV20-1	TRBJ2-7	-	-	TGCGGACGACATCACTACGAGCAGTACTTC	CGRHHYEQYF
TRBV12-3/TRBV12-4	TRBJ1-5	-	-	TGTGCCAGCAGTTTATTTGGACGGGAGGTTTCTTATAGCAATCAGCCCCAGCATTTT	CASSLFGREVSYSNQPQHF
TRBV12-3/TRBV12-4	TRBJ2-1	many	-	TGTGCCAGCAGTTTCTGGGGGGATGAGCAGTTCTTC	CASSFWGDEQFF
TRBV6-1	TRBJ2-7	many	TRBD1	TGTGCCAGCAGTCCCGGGACAGGGAACCGCGAGCAGTACTTC	CASSPGTGNREQYF
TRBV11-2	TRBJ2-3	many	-	TGTGCCAGCAGCCCTCGATGGGGAAGCACAGATACGCAGTATTTT	CASSPRWGSTDTQYF
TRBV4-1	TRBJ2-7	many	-	TGCGCCAGCAGCCCTCGACCCGAGACAGGGAGGTCCTACGAGCAGTACTTC	CASSPRPETGRSYEQYF
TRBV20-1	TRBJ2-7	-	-	TGCAGTGCTAGACAGGGTCGGAGCTCCTACGAGCAGTACTTC	CSARQGRSSYEQYF
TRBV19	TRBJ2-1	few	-	TGTGCCAGTAAATGGCGGGCAGGCTACAATGAGCAGTTCTTC	CASKWRAGYNEQFF
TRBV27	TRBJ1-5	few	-	TGTGCCAGCAATATAGCCCCTTCGGGCCAGCCCCAGCATTTT	CASNIAPSGQPQHF
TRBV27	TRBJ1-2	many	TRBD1	TGTGCCAGCAAGACAAGGACAGGGAGCCGCGGCTACACCTTC	CASKTRTGSRGYTF